This TCR beta chain was recorded in a study of control samples from healthy donors and cancer patients. CDR3 length: 19 amino acids. Germline V gene lookup returns CDR1 LNHNV and CDR2 YYDKDF (reference sequence). V shed 0 bases and J 4 bases; nucleotides not matched to a gene: 10. Profiled with immunoSEQ multiplex PCR; TCRdb holds only in-frame clones, not every one. In the table there are 190,000 or so clones, approximately 95% of which are singletons. Sequencing was performed on blood. The V call is TRBV15, the J call TRBJ2-1; TRBD2 matches 12 bases. The source of this sequence is a man between 18 and 35 years old in good health. The DNA for the CDR3 is TGTGCCACCAGCAGAGATTATCCGACTAGCGGGGGAGGTTACAATGAGCAGTTCTTC. This sequence encodes CATSRDYPTSGGGYNEQFF.